The 25 T cell receptor beta chains given below trace back to one sample, sequenced in a study of cytomegalovirus exposure and HLA in healthy donors. A multiplex PCR was run with 60 Vbeta primers and 13 Jbeta primers. Sequencing was performed with immunoSEQ multiplex PCR; in TCRdb, only in-frame clones are kept and a portion is missing. Among around 120,000 clones, over 70% were seen once, and the ten largest hold about 10%. Sequencing was done on a sample of PBMCs. Receptor source: a female donor in good health and CMV-seropositive.

This chain connects TRBV19 to TRBJ2-6; 8 nucleotides align to TRBD1. This CDR3 comprises 15 residues. J was trimmed by 0 bases and V by 8 bases; bases with no gene match: 3. Germline values: CDR1 LNHDA, CDR2 SQIVND (reference sequence). The CDR3 nucleotides read TGTGCCAGTCGGGACAGGTTCTCTGGGGCCAACGTCCTGACTTTC. Translated, it gives CASRDRFSGANVLTF.

The V and J genes are TRBV30 and TRBJ1-3; 7 bases fit TRBD1. This CDR3 comprises 15 residues. The V gene end was trimmed by 5 bases and the J gene end by 0 bases; junction bases not matched to a gene: 7. The V gene's germline CDR1 is GTSNPN and CDR2 SVGIG (reference sequence). The CDR3, as DNA: TGTGCCTGGGACGGGACAGCCTACTCTGGAAACACCATATATTTT. Translated: CAWDGTAYSGNTIYF. Full variable domain (missing parts from reference TRBV30 and TRBJ1-3): SQTIHQWPATLVQPVGSPLSLECTVEGTSNPNLYWYRQAAGRGLQLLFYSVGIGQISSEVPQNLSASRPQDRQFILSSKKLLLSDSGFYLCAWDGTAYSGNTIYFGEGSWLTVV.

The V gene is TRBV5-1, the J gene TRBJ2-5; 9 positions match TRBD2. Germline V gives CDR1 SGHRS, CDR2 YFSETQ. The CDR3 has 12 amino acids. The CDR3: CASGGNQETQYF. CDR3 sequence (DNA): TGCGCGAGCGGGGGGAACCAAGAGACCCAGTACTTC.

The chain joins TRBV11-2 to TRBJ1-1; 8 bases are shared with TRBD1. The germline V gene encodes CDR1 SGHAT and CDR2 FQNNGV. The junction had 2 bases not matched to a gene; V was cut back by 3 bases and J by 5 bases. This CDR3 contains 13 residues. DNA of the CDR3: TGTGCCAGCAGCTTCGACAGGGGAACTGAAGCTTTCTTT. It encodes CASSFDRGTEAFF.

The chain couples TRBV19 to TRBJ1-2; 10 bases are a match to TRBD1. Trimming took 6 bases from V and 7 from J; bases not matched to a gene: 20. Germline V gene lookup returns CDR1 LNHDA and CDR2 SQIVND (reference sequence). The CDR3 is 18 amino acids. This chain's CDR3 is CASRRQGAPVPLLSGYTF. In nucleotides, the CDR3 is TGTGCCAGTAGGCGACAGGGGGCCCCTGTCCCACTACTATCTGGCTACACCTTC.

V usage is TRBV12-5 and J usage is TRBJ2-2, with D perhaps matching TRBD1 (6 bases). Germline V CDR1 and CDR2: LGHNT, FRNRAP. The CDR3 runs 13 residues. V was cut by 6 bases and J by 4 bases, with 9 bases left in between. The CDR3 region has the DNA TGTGCTAGTGGCCCGGACAGCACCGGGGAGCTGTTTTTT. This sequence encodes CASGPDSTGELFF.

The table lists this clone with a few counts. The genes are TRBV28 and TRBJ1-1; D not certain. Germline-derived CDR1 and CDR2 are MDHEN and SYDVKM. This CDR3 contains 12 residues. Trimming cost V 4 bases and J 1 base, with 4 bases left between them. The CDR3 protein is CASSSRNTEAFF. CDR3 DNA: TGTGCCAGCAGTTCTCGGAACACTGAAGCTTTCTTT.

This clone was counted only a few times. The chain couples TRBV6-5 to TRBJ1-3, with D hard to call. Germline V lookup: CDR1 MNHEY, CDR2 SVGAGI. Trimming took off 0 bases at V and 0 bases at J, with 9 bases between the two ends. The length of the CDR3 is 16 residues. The CDR3 region is CASSYSTQFSGNTIYF. The CDR3, as DNA: TGTGCCAGCAGTTACTCGACTCAGTTCTCTGGAAACACCATATATTTT.

This clone has more than one count but fewer than ten. V gene TRBV19 combines with J gene TRBJ1-1, with 7 positions matching TRBD1. Germline-derived CDR1 and CDR2 are LNHDA and SQIVND (reference sequence). The CDR3 is 15 residues long. After removal of 7 bases from V and 6 bases from J, the junction contained 14 bases not matched to a gene. CDR3 amino acids: CASTLRTGGIAEAFF. Here the CDR3 DNA reads TGTGCCAGTACTTTGCGGACAGGAGGAATCGCTGAAGCTTTCTTT.

The V gene is TRBV2, the J gene TRBJ2-3; 7 bases match TRBD1. This CDR3 spans 14 amino acids. Per the germline V gene, CDR1 is SNHLY and CDR2 is FYNNEI. J lost 4 bases, V lost 8 bases, and 9 bases had no gene match. CDR3 nucleotides: TGTGCCAGCCATTTCCAAGGGGGCGCAGATACGCAGTATTTT. Its translation is CASHFQGGADTQYF.

This chain joins TRBV2 and TRBJ1-1; a weak D match, TRBD1 (5 bases). The V gene lost 2 bases and the J gene lost 2 bases, with 9 bases spanning the gap. The CDR3 has 14 amino acids. The germline CDR1 and CDR2 sequences are SNHLY and FYNNEI. CDR3 sequence (DNA): TGTGCCAGCAGTGAACAGACAGCTAACACTGAAGCTTTCTTT. Protein: CASSEQTANTEAFF.

The chain employs TRBV7-2 and TRBJ2-7; tentative D call: TRBD1 (5 bases). The V gene's germline CDR1 is SGHTA and CDR2 FQGNSA. The CDR3 runs 15 residues. Trimming stripped 2 bases from V and 2 bases from J, with 13 bases between. Here the CDR3 reads CASSLLPQGAYEQYF. The CDR3 DNA follows: TGTGCCAGCAGCTTACTCCCCCAGGGCGCCTACGAGCAGTACTTC.

Comments on this clone: Other DNA sequences in this sample translate to the same CDR3. This rearrangement joins TRBV27 to TRBJ1-2; 9 nucleotides align to TRBD1. Germline lookup yields CDR1 MNHEY and CDR2 SMNVEV (reference sequence). The CDR3 sequence is 19 residues long. Trimming at V came to 8 bases and at J to 4 bases, leaving 23 bases not matched to a gene. CDR3 nucleotides: TGTGCCAGCGACCTTCTCTCCGGGACAGGGTCCGTCTCCTTCTATGGCTACACCTTC. Amino acids: CASDLLSGTGSVSFYGYTF.

CDR3 sequence reads: CASSLRQGYEQYF. CDR3 sequence (DNA): TGTGCCAGCAGCCTACGACAGGGCTACGAGCAGTACTTC. The chain uses TRBV7-2 and TRBJ2-7; 7 bases are a match to TRBD1. Germline CDR1 is SGHTA and CDR2 is FQGNSA. J lost 3 bases, V lost 5 bases, and 4 bases had no gene match. This CDR3 region has 13 residues.

This chain joins TRBV25-1 and TRBJ2-5; 11 bases agree with TRBD2. CDR3 length: 16 amino acids. The trim removed 5 bases at V and 5 bases at J, leaving 10 bases unmatched. Germline V gives CDR1 MGHDK, CDR2 SYGVNS. CDR3 sequence reads: CASSPLAGGGGETQYF. As DNA, the CDR3 is TGTGCCAGCAGTCCCCTAGCGGGGGGTGGTGGGGAGACCCAGTACTTC.

The chain combines TRBV7-2 with TRBJ1-5; no clear D gene. The CDR3 runs 13 residues. V lost 8 bases and J 0 bases, leaving 8 bases between the germline ends. Germline lookup yields CDR1 SGHTA and CDR2 FQGNSA. CDR3 protein: CASQRYSNQPQHF. The CDR3, as DNA: TGTGCCAGCCAACGGTATAGCAATCAGCCCCAGCATTTT. Drawing the rest from reference TRBV7-2 and TRBJ1-5, the complete variable domain is GAGVSQSPSNKVTEKGKDVELRCDPISGHTALYWYRQSLGQGLEFLIYFQGNSAPDKSGLPSDRFSAERTGGSVSTLTIQRTQQEDSAVYLCASQRYSNQPQHFGDGTRLSIL.

This clone was picked up one time. The chain has TRBV28 and TRBJ1-2; D unclear. The CDR3 runs to 13 residues. The V gene's germline CDR1 is MDHEN and CDR2 SYDVKM. V dropped 4 bases and J dropped 5 bases, with 11 bases sitting between them. The CDR3 loop reads CASSSSGRYGYTF. The CDR3 bases are TGTGCCAGCAGTTCTTCAGGAAGGTATGGCTACACCTTC.

This clone was seen a single time. CDR3 region: CASIPRANTGELFF. DNA for the CDR3: TGTGCCAGCATCCCCCGCGCGAACACCGGGGAGCTGTTTTTT. J is TRBJ2-2 and V is TRBV6-5; D gene unclear. Trimming removed 7 bases from V and 0 bases from J, with 9 bases in between. Per the germline V gene, CDR1 is MNHEY and CDR2 is SVGAGI. This CDR3 region has 14 residues.

The chain links TRBV11-2 to TRBJ2-5, with D hard to call. CDR3 length equals 13 residues. Germline V gives CDR1 SGHAT, CDR2 FQNNGV. Trimming took 2 bases from V and 4 from J, leaving 8 bases between them. The CDR3 protein is CASSLSQRETQYF. The CDR3 nucleotides read TGTGCCAGCAGCTTATCACAGAGAGAGACCCAGTACTTC.

The chain recombines TRBV5-1 with TRBJ1-1; 12 nucleotides match TRBD1. Germline V gene data show CDR1 as SGHRS and CDR2 as YFSETQ. The CDR3 has 19 amino acids. The J segment lost 4 bases and the V segment lost 4 bases, leaving 17 bases of the junction unmatched. DNA for the CDR3: TGCGCCAGCAGCCCCAGACCGGGACAGGGGGCTTTTAAGGGCACTGAAGCTTTCTTT. This encodes CASSPRPGQGAFKGTEAFF.

The rearrangement joins TRBV19 to TRBJ2-4, with D possibly matching TRBD1 (7 bases). CDR1 and CDR2 (germline): LNHDA, SQIVND (reference sequence). The CDR3 covers 13 residues. Trimming cost V 1 base and J 9 bases, with 10 bases left between them. The CDR3 bases are TGTGCCAGTAGTATAGGTCAGGGGGGCATTCAGTACTTC. It codes for CASSIGQGGIQYF.

This chain joins TRBV18 and TRBJ2-3; D gene unclear. The CDR3 loop spans 14 amino acids. Germline V gives CDR1 KGHSH, CDR2 LQKENI. V was clipped by 3 bases and J by 2 bases, with 9 bases between them. DNA of the CDR3: TGTGCCAGCTCACCCGGGTTCTCCACAGATACGCAGTATTTT. Translating gives CASSPGFSTDTQYF.

For this clone: This same CDR3 is encoded by further DNA sequences in the sample. The chain uses TRBV5-1 and TRBJ1-1, with D possibly TRBD1 on 6 matching bases. Germline CDR1 and CDR2: SGHRS and YFSETQ. Deletions cut 4 bases from V and 1 base from J, with 11 bases between. The CDR3 covers 14 residues. The CDR3: CASSLQTGNTEAFF. The CDR3 region has the DNA TGCGCCAGCAGCCTCCAGACAGGGAACACTGAAGCTTTCTTT.

V is TRBV6-6 and J is TRBJ1-1; no firm D call. CDR3 length: 14 residues. The germline gives CDR1 MNHNY, CDR2 SVGAGI (reference sequence). Trimming removed 5 bases from V and 2 bases from J, with 12 bases in between. This chain's CDR3 is CASSHLRGNTEAFF. CDR3 coding DNA: TGTGCCAGCAGTCACCTACGGGGTAACACTGAAGCTTTCTTT.

This chain connects TRBV29-1 to TRBJ2-3; no clear D. Germline values: CDR1 SQVTM, CDR2 ANQGSEA. The V gene lost 5 bases and the J gene lost 1 base, with 13 bases spanning the gap. The CDR3 runs to 14 residues. The CDR3 sequence: CSVRLSVRTDTQYF. In nucleotides, the CDR3 is TGCAGCGTTAGACTGTCAGTACGCACAGATACGCAGTATTTT.